These 23 T cell receptor beta chains share one sample of origin, sequenced in a study of T cells in narcolepsy. Clones were read by immunoSEQ multiplex PCR, and TCRdb kept only the in-frame ones, dropping some. The sample consists of about 30,000 clones, about four fifths of them appearing once. Sequencing was performed on CD45RA- memory CD4+ T cells from PBMCs. The receptors were gathered from a human donor with narcolepsy.

The gene calls are TRBV18 and TRBJ1-4, with D possibly being TRBD1 (5 bases). The CDR3 spans 15 residues. Germline V gene data show CDR1 as KGHSH and CDR2 as LQKENI. Trimming removed 1 base at V and 2 bases at J, with 8 bases between. The CDR3 here is CASSPLGTTNEKLFF. CDR3 bases: TGTGCCAGCTCACCACTAGGGACTACTAATGAAAAACTGTTTTTT.

The chain combines TRBV7-8 with TRBJ1-2; maybe TRBD1 (5 bases). V was clipped by 5 bases and J by 5 bases, with 12 bases between them. This CDR3 is built from 13 residues. The germline gives CDR1 SGHVS, CDR2 FQNEAQ. The DNA of the CDR3 is TGTGCCAGCAGCCCAGGGACCCTATATGGCTACACCTTC. It specifies CASSPGTLYGYTF.

The CDR3 region has the DNA TGCGCCAGCAGTGAGTCGAAAGTTTACGAGCAGTACTTC. Its protein product is CASSESKVYEQYF. V usage is TRBV10-2 and J usage is TRBJ2-7; D is uncertain. The ends were cut back, 0 bases at V and 4 bases at J, with 7 bases in the middle. Germline CDR1 reads WSHSY; CDR2 reads SAAADI. The CDR3 consists of 13 residues.

Concerning this clone itself: In the same sample, other DNA sequences code for this CDR3. The chain recombines TRBV21-1 with TRBJ1-5. TRBV21-1 is assigned pseudogene status. The CDR3 has 16 residues. CDR3 DNA: TGCGCCAGCCTAGGACGATCAGGGGGGGTCAATCAGCCCCAGCATTTT. Translation gives CASLGRSGGVNQPQHF.

This clone was observed a handful of times. The chain joins TRBV6-1 to TRBJ2-7; D call uncertain. Looked up from germline, CDR1 is MNHNS and CDR2 is SASEGT. The CDR3 sequence is 13 residues long. The V end was cut by 6 bases, the J end by 1 base, with 10 bases between. DNA of the CDR3: TGTGCCAGCAGCCGCGACCGTTCCTACGAGCAGTACTTC. As protein: CASSRDRSYEQYF.

The chain employs TRBV15 and TRBJ2-5, with TRBD1 identical over 8 bases. Trimming at V came to 3 bases and at J to 1 base, leaving 1 base not matched to a gene. The CDR3 covers 14 residues. Germline V lookup: CDR1 LNHNV, CDR2 YYDKDF (reference sequence). The CDR3 loop reads CATSSGQGQETQYF. Written as DNA, the CDR3 is TGTGCCACCAGCAGCGGACAGGGCCAAGAGACCCAGTACTTC.

The chain uses TRBV27 and TRBJ2-1, with D uncertain. The CDR3 loop spans 15 amino acids. The V gene lost 3 bases and the J gene lost 0 bases, with 9 bases spanning the gap. Germline CDR1 reads MNHEY; CDR2 reads SMNVEV (reference sequence). CDR3: CASSFVPSSYNEQFF. The CDR3 coding sequence is TGTGCCAGCAGTTTTGTACCAAGCTCCTACAATGAGCAGTTCTTC.

The chain combines TRBV11-1 with TRBJ2-3, with 7 bases identical to TRBD2. The ends lost 5 bases at V and 2 bases at J; junction bases unmatched: 1. Germline CDR1 and CDR2: SGHAT and FQDESV (reference sequence). The CDR3 spans 13 residues. CDR3 coding DNA: TGTGCCAGCAGCCGGGGGGACACAGATACGCAGTATTTT. Translated: CASSRGDTDTQYF.

For the CDR3, the DNA is TGTGCCAGTAGCAGGACAGGGAATTCAGGGAGCAATCAGCCCCAGCATTTT. Translating gives CASSRTGNSGSNQPQHF. This chain uses TRBV19 with TRBJ1-5; 8 bases agree with TRBD1. Trimming removed 6 bases from V and 1 base from J; junction bases left unmatched: 11. This CDR3 has 17 residues. Germline V lookup: CDR1 LNHDA, CDR2 SQIVND (reference sequence).

This clone has just a few counts. The CDR3 DNA follows: TGTGCCAGCAGTGAAATGGTCACTGAAGCTTTCTTT. It encodes CASSEMVTEAFF. The chain couples TRBV6-1 to TRBJ1-1, with D uncertain. The CDR3 covers 12 residues. Trimming removed 2 bases at V and 4 bases at J, with 5 bases between. Germline assignment: CDR1 MNHNS and CDR2 SASEGT.

This clone was counted between two and nine times. CDR3 sequence (DNA): TGTGCCAGCAGCTCGGAACAAGTTAGCTACACCTTC. Amino acid sequence: CASSSEQVSYTF. This sequence joins TRBV7-9 and TRBJ1-2, with unresolved D. The V gene's germline CDR1 is SEHNR and CDR2 FQNEAQ (reference sequence). The CDR3 runs 12 residues. V was shortened by 4 bases and J by 9 bases, with 12 bases between the two germline ends.

The chain joins TRBV27 to TRBJ1-1; D possibly corresponds to TRBD1 (6 bases). Looked up from germline, CDR1 is MNHEY and CDR2 is SMNVEV (reference sequence). The CDR3 totals 16 residues. Trimming took 3 bases from V and 3 from J, leaving 17 bases between them. The CDR3 here is CASSFLTPGQDTEAFF. The CDR3 DNA reads as TGTGCCAGCAGTTTTTTAACTCCGGGACAAGACACTGAAGCTTTCTTT.

This clone was recorded once. The chain combines TRBV5-1 with TRBJ2-1, with 11 bases lining up with TRBD2. CDR3 length: 15 residues. V shed 1 base, J shed 9 bases, and the junction held 6 bases outside the gene matches. CDR1 and CDR2 (germline): SGHRS, YFSETQ. In nucleotides, the CDR3 is TGCGCCAGCAGCTTGACTAGCGGGGGCCGGGGTGAGCAGTTCTTC. Residues: CASSLTSGGRGEQFF.

The chain has TRBV6-1 and TRBJ1-6; D possibly corresponds to TRBD1 (6 bases). CDR1 is MNHNS, CDR2 SASEGT, per germline. V lost 5 bases and J lost 7, with 12 bases in between. The CDR3 totals 14 residues. The CDR3 DNA sequence: TGTGCCAGCAGTCTACAGGGAAGCAATTCACCCCTCCACTTT. It yields the protein CASSLQGSNSPLHF.

The chain combines TRBV28 with TRBJ1-6, with D tentatively TRBD1 (6 bases). Germline V CDR1 and CDR2: MDHEN, SYDVKM. This CDR3 has 14 residues. Trimming removed 6 bases from V and 4 bases from J, with 10 bases in between. CDR3 sequence (DNA): TGTGCCAGCAGAACCCAGGGGTATAATTCACCCCTCCACTTT. It codes for CASRTQGYNSPLHF.

The genes are TRBV5-5 and TRBJ1-1; D is uncertain. V lost 0 bases, J lost 9 bases, and 15 bases lay in between. This CDR3 has 14 residues. Per germline, CDR1 SGHKS and CDR2 YYEKEE (reference sequence). The CDR3, as DNA: TGTGCCAGCAGCTTGGATGATACCACACCTAAAGCTTTCTTT. This encodes CASSLDDTTPKAFF.

The chain couples TRBV19 to TRBJ2-3, with TRBD2 matching 11 bases. CDR3 length equals 16 residues. Germline trimming cut 10 bases from V and 1 base from J; bases unmatched to any gene: 10. Looked up from germline, CDR1 is LNHDA and CDR2 is SQIVND (reference sequence). CDR3 protein: CATASGGTLRTDTQYF. The CDR3 DNA is TGTGCCACCGCTAGCGGGGGGACGCTCCGCACAGATACGCAGTATTTT.

V usage is TRBV28 and J usage is TRBJ2-2; D tentatively reads TRBD1 or TRBD2 (5 bases each). CDR3 length: 14 residues. Germline assignment: CDR1 MDHEN and CDR2 SYDVKM. V lost 6 bases, J lost 6 bases, and 14 bases lay in between. In nucleotides, the CDR3 is TGTGCCAGCAGGGGGGAGCTGGTGTCCGGGGAGCTGTTTTTT. Protein product: CASRGELVSGELFF. Together with reference TRBV28 and TRBJ2-2, the CDR3 gives the full variable domain: DVKVTQSSRYLVKRTGEKVFLECVQDMDHENMFWYRQDPGLGLRLIYFSYDVKMKEKGDIPEGYSVSREKKERFSLILESASTNQTSMYLCASRGELVSGELFFGEGSRLTVL.

The chain joins TRBV4-1 to TRBJ2-5; tentative D call: TRBD1 (6 bases). Germline CDR1 and CDR2: MGHRA and YSYEKL. There are 16 residues in the CDR3. The V end was cut by 2 bases, the J end by 5 bases, with 18 bases between. CDR3 coding DNA: TGCGCCAGCAGCCAAACCCAACAGGGCCCCGGGGAGACCCAGTACTTC. It specifies CASSQTQQGPGETQYF.

This clone has more than one count but fewer than ten. The V call is TRBV5-5, the J call TRBJ2-7; the match to TRBD2 covers 8 bases. This CDR3 is 19 amino acids long. Germline trimming cut 4 bases from V and 4 bases from J; bases unmatched to any gene: 22. CDR1 SGHKS and CDR2 YYEKEE come from the germline V gene (reference sequence). CDR3 protein: CASSARLATLPNTLYEQYF. CDR3 coding DNA: TGTGCCAGCAGCGCCCGACTAGCGACGCTCCCAAATACCCTTTACGAGCAGTACTTC.

V and J are TRBV27 and TRBJ2-7; D gene ambiguous. Looked up from germline, CDR1 is MNHEY and CDR2 is SMNVEV (reference sequence). Trimming took 7 bases from V and 1 from J, leaving 8 bases between them. This CDR3 is 12 amino acids long. The CDR3 spells CASISPSYEQYF. In nucleotides, the CDR3 is TGTGCCAGCATATCCCCATCCTACGAGCAGTACTTC.

V gene TRBV7-2 combines with J gene TRBJ1-2, with D possibly being TRBD1 (5 bases). Germline-derived CDR1 and CDR2 are SGHTA and FQGNSA. This CDR3 region has 15 residues. Trimming removed 4 bases at V and 7 bases at J, with 19 bases between. The CDR3 sequence: CASSSGLGGVGGYTF. CDR3 coding DNA: TGTGCCAGCAGCTCCGGCCTGGGAGGGGTGGGTGGCTACACCTTC.

Turning to this clone: The sample contains more than one DNA sequence encoding this CDR3. The V call is TRBV19, the J call TRBJ1-2, with D maybe TRBD1 (5 bases). The V end was cut by 6 bases, the J end by 3 bases, with 8 bases between. From germline, CDR1 is LNHDA and CDR2 SQIVND (reference sequence). The CDR3 runs 12 residues. The CDR3 protein is CASSDSHYGYTF. The CDR3 region has the DNA TGTGCCAGTAGCGACAGCCACTATGGCTACACCTTC. Using reference TRBV19 and TRBJ1-2 for the parts outside the CDR3, the full variable domain is DGGITQSPKYLFRKEGQNVTLSCEQNLNHDAMYWYRQDPGQGLRLIYYSQIVNDFQKGDIAEGYSVSREKKESFPLTVTSAQKNPTAFYLCASSDSHYGYTFGSGTRLTVV.